This TCR beta chain was profiled in a study of blood T cell repertoires in COVID-19. Study context: From T cells, B-cell-depleted T cells, or PBMCs came the material, which was cDNA or gDNA.

This clone was found once. Original methodology: Amplification from reference gene primers served as the basis for estimated nucleated cell counts. This table comes from immunoSEQ multiplex PCR, and its TCRdb copy is limited to in-frame clones, with some not included. V and J calls and clone size come straight from that table; D and trimming were deduced from the DNA. The sample contains roughly 140,000 clones, around four fifths of which appear only once. Germline V lookup: CDR1 LGHNA, CDR2 YSLEER. This CDR3 has 13 amino acids. Trimming pared 0 bases from V and 8 bases from J, leaving 10 bases between.

This TCR was recovered from a woman aged 40 to 50 with active or convalescent COVID-19. The sequenced sample consisted of peripheral blood. The rearrangement links TRBV4-3 to TRBJ1-1; D remains unclear. The CDR3 nucleotides read TGCGCCAGCAGCCAAGATAGACACCCCGAAGCTTTCTTT. It specifies CASSQDRHPEAFF.